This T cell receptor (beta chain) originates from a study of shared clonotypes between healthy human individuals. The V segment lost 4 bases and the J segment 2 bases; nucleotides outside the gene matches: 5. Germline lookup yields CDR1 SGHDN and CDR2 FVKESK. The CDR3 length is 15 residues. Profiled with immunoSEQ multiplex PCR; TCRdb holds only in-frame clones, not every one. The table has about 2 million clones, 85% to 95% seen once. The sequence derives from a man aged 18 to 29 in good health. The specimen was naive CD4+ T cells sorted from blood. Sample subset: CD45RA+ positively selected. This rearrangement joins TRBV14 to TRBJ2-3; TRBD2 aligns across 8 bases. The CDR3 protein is CASSPGLAPTDTQYF. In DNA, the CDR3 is TGTGCCAGCAGCCCCGGACTAGCCCCCACAGATACGCAGTATTTT.